The rows below give T cell receptor beta chains drawn from one sample of a study of T cells in tumors after PD-1 blockade. Measured with immunoSEQ multiplex PCR; TCRdb has only the in-frame clones, and not every one. The repertoire holds 54,000 or so clones, with roughly 77% as singletons. Sample: PBMCs, taken before anti-PD-1 treatment. These receptors all come from a human donor with basal cell carcinoma. Both conserved end residues are trimmed from each CDR3.

cdr3_aa: ASSESGGNIQY
j_call: TRBJ2-4
v_call: TRBV6-4

cdr3_aa: SVRRGTGNNEKLF
j_call: TRBJ1-4
v_call: TRBV29-1

cdr3_aa: ASSQSGGGRSDTQY
j_call: TRBJ2-3
v_call: TRBV3-1/TRBV3-2

cdr3_aa: ASRALYSGNTIY
j_call: TRBJ1-3
v_call: TRBV19

cdr3_aa: ASSLAGTSGYNEQF
j_call: TRBJ2-1
v_call: TRBV7-2

cdr3_aa: ARGGGAGYNEQF
j_call: TRBJ2-1
v_call: TRBV5-1

cdr3_aa: ASSYFASGETQY
j_call: TRBJ2-5
v_call: TRBV6-5

cdr3_aa: ASSPSGGPEAF
j_call: TRBJ1-1
v_call: TRBV5-1

cdr3_aa: AWMTGDLEKLF
j_call: TRBJ1-4
v_call: TRBV30

cdr3_aa: ASRGTVLSSYEQY
j_call: TRBJ2-7
v_call: TRBV2

cdr3_aa: ASSVASSSATQY
j_call: TRBJ2-3
v_call: TRBV9

cdr3_aa: ASSLARGPTEAF
j_call: TRBJ1-1
v_call: TRBV7-8

cdr3_aa: AWLPHSGRLSYEQY
j_call: TRBJ2-7
v_call: TRBV30

cdr3_aa: SSTDSYEQY
j_call: TRBJ2-7
v_call: TRBV29-1

cdr3_aa: ASGNIGGSGYT
j_call: TRBJ1-2
v_call: TRBV27

cdr3_aa: ASSLQGISGNTIY
j_call: TRBJ1-3
v_call: TRBV18

cdr3_aa: ASSQGTGANTEAF
j_call: TRBJ1-1
v_call: TRBV3-1/TRBV3-2

cdr3_aa: AISGASQETQY
j_call: TRBJ2-5
v_call: TRBV10-3

cdr3_aa: ASSQGDRSTDTQY
j_call: TRBJ2-3
v_call: TRBV14

cdr3_aa: ASSPPGATGETQY
j_call: TRBJ2-5
v_call: TRBV18

cdr3_aa: ASSRPGQGFYGYT
j_call: TRBJ1-2
v_call: TRBV23-1

cdr3_aa: ASSLNGNSNQPQH
j_call: TRBJ1-5
v_call: TRBV5-1

cdr3_aa: ASRRQAWGNTEAF
j_call: TRBJ1-1
v_call: TRBV27

cdr3_aa: ASRKTGGATDTQY
j_call: TRBJ2-3
v_call: TRBV2

cdr3_aa: ATSTGLAGGQETQY
j_call: TRBJ2-5
v_call: TRBV15

cdr3_aa: ASSERLGALGGYT
j_call: TRBJ1-2
v_call: TRBV6-1

cdr3_aa: ASSEDRSSYGYT
j_call: TRBJ1-2
v_call: TRBV7-9

cdr3_aa: ASSSGDRGWYEQF
j_call: TRBJ2-1
v_call: TRBV6-6

cdr3_aa: ASSSIYKTGNYGYT
j_call: TRBJ1-2
v_call: TRBV28

cdr3_aa: ASSFTGKNTEAF
j_call: TRBJ1-1
v_call: TRBV3-1/TRBV3-2

cdr3_aa: ASSLDPSTGYT
j_call: TRBJ1-2
v_call: TRBV7-2

cdr3_aa: ASKGRTYEQY
j_call: TRBJ2-7
v_call: TRBV12-3/TRBV12-4

cdr3_aa: ASSQAGVLSTDTQY
j_call: TRBJ2-3
v_call: TRBV3-1/TRBV3-2

cdr3_aa: ASSQPQGARNTIY
j_call: TRBJ1-3
v_call: TRBV3-1/TRBV3-2

cdr3_aa: ASSVATSGTVNTEAF
j_call: TRBJ1-1
v_call: TRBV9

cdr3_aa: AWSVRLGTGNGYT
j_call: TRBJ1-2
v_call: TRBV30

cdr3_aa: ASSSLPRADTGELF
j_call: TRBJ2-2
v_call: TRBV27

cdr3_aa: ASSQEGRGPYEQY
j_call: TRBJ2-7
v_call: TRBV4-1

cdr3_aa: ASSLTRQGGITGELF
j_call: TRBJ2-2
v_call: TRBV5-1

cdr3_aa: ASSLQSGDTQY
j_call: TRBJ2-3
v_call: TRBV5-1

cdr3_aa: ASSYSNLAGAGEQY
j_call: TRBJ2-7
v_call: TRBV6-5

cdr3_aa: SASLRLAGGGDTQY
j_call: TRBJ2-3
v_call: TRBV20-1